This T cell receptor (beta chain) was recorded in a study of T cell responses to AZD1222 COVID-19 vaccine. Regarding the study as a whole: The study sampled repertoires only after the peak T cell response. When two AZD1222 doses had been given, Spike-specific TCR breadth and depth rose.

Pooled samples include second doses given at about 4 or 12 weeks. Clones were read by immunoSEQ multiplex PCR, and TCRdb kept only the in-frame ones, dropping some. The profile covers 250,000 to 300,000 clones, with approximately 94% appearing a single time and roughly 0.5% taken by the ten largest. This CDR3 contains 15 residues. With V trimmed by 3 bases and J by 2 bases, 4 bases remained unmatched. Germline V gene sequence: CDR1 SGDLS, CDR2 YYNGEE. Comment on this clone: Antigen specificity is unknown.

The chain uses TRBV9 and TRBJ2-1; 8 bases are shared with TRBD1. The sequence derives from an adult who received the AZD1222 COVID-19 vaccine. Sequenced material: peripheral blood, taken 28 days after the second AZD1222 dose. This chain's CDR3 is CASSEGTGAYNEQFF. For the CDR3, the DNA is TGTGCCAGCAGCGAGGGGACAGGAGCCTACAATGAGCAGTTCTTC.